The 25 T cell receptor beta chains listed next were all sequenced from one sample in a study of CXCR3-negative and CXCR3-positive naive CD8 T cells. In preparing the TRB cDNA libraries, 5' RACE with UMI labels was used. TCRdb reworked the 5' RACE reads into one entry per CDR3 protein, no DNA. This repertoire includes 130,000 or so distinct CDR3 sequences. Sequenced material: naive CXCR3- CD8+ T cells from blood. Subset defined: CD45RO-CCR7+CD27+CD95- naive CD8+ T cells lacking CXCR3 (TNR3-). The source is a human donor in good health. Some clones in this sample may be carry-over from other donors' samples.

The CDR3: CSVARQGLVNEQFF. This chain uses TRBV29-1 with TRBJ2-1; TCRdb's D gene call, TRBD1, goes unchecked for lack of DNA. Germline V gene sequence: CDR1 SQVTM, CDR2 ANQGSEA. The CDR3 covers 14 residues.

The CDR3 sequence: CATSIVTGELFF. The chain carries TRBV15 and TRBJ2-2. CDR1 and CDR2 from the germline V gene are LNHNV and YYDKDF (reference sequence). The CDR3 runs 12 residues.

The CDR3: CASFAGTGQTGELFF. This chain links TRBV19 with TRBJ2-2; as DNA is missing, the TRBD1 call by TCRdb cannot be tested. Germline V lookup: CDR1 LNHDA, CDR2 SQIVND (reference sequence). The CDR3 is 15 residues long.

CDR3 protein: CASSYSISQGNSPLHF. The rearrangement links TRBV6-5 to TRBJ1-6; TCRdb proposes TRBD1, but this gene call is untestable without DNA. Looked up from germline, CDR1 is MNHEY and CDR2 is SVGAGI. The CDR3 extends over 16 amino acids.

The chain employs TRBV28 and TRBJ2-7; the D gene TCRdb calls, TRBD2, cannot be checked with no DNA. Per the germline V gene, CDR1 is MDHEN and CDR2 is SYDVKM. The CDR3 has 16 amino acids. The CDR3 spells CASSLALAFSSLEQYF.

CDR3: CASSQGHRSYEQYF. The chain couples TRBV4-3 to TRBJ2-7. The CDR3 runs to 14 residues. CDR1 LGHNA and CDR2 YSLEER come from the germline V gene.

The chain carries TRBV4-1 and TRBJ2-7; TCRdb calls TRBD1, which cannot be checked without DNA. Germline V gene data show CDR1 as MGHRA and CDR2 as YSYEKL. This CDR3 contains 17 residues. CDR3 in amino acids: CASSQGGGGTGGYEQYF.

V is TRBV5-6 and J is TRBJ1-1. Germline CDR1 is SGHDT and CDR2 is YYEEEE. The CDR3 is 14 residues long. The CDR3: CASSLEQPNTEAFF. The full variable domain, with the rest looked up from reference TRBV5-6 and TRBJ1-1, is DAGVTQSPTHLIKTRGQQVTLRCSPKSGHDTVSWYQQALGQGPQFIFQYYEEEERQRGNFPDRFSGHQFPNYSSELNVNALLLGDSALYLCASSLEQPNTEAFFGQGTRLTVV.

This chain uses TRBV6-2 or TRBV6-3 with TRBJ2-7; TCRdb names TRBD1, which stays unverified in the absence of DNA. The V gene's germline CDR1 is MNHEY and CDR2 SVGEGT. The CDR3 is made up of 16 amino acids. The CDR3 loop is CASSYSSTGGFYEQYF.

This rearrangement joins TRBV7-9 to TRBJ1-6; TCRdb designates TRBD1, a call that cannot be tested without DNA. This CDR3 is built from 17 residues. The V gene's germline CDR1 is SEHNR and CDR2 FQNEAQ (reference sequence). The CDR3 is CASSLAPAGTPVLTLHF.

This chain connects TRBV6-2 or TRBV6-3 to TRBJ2-2; TCRdb gives TRBD1 as the D gene, but with no DNA this cannot be confirmed. Looked up from germline, CDR1 is MNHEY and CDR2 is SVGEGT. CDR3 length: 16 amino acids. CDR3 residues: CASSAIGGLGTGELFF.

The V gene is TRBV12-3 or TRBV12-4, the J gene TRBJ2-6. The CDR3 has 16 residues. The CDR3 here is CASSFGQLSGANVLTF.

The CDR3 loop reads CASRGTGGRTGELFF. The chain combines TRBV7-6 with TRBJ2-2; TCRdb lists TRBD1, though no DNA is available to test this call. The CDR3 runs 15 residues. CDR1 and CDR2 (germline): SGHVS, FNYEAQ. The full variable domain, its missing parts supplied by reference TRBV7-6 and TRBJ2-2, is GAGVSQSPRYKVTKRGQDVALRCDPISGHVSLYWYRQALGQGPEFLTYFNYEAQQDKSGLPNDRFSAERPEGSISTLTIQRTEQRDSAMYRCASRGTGGRTGELFFGEGSRLTVL.

The chain has TRBV15 and TRBJ1-5. Germline CDR1 and CDR2: LNHNV and YYDKDF (reference sequence). The CDR3 covers 17 residues. CDR3 loop: CATSGLPAGISNQPQHF.

V and J are TRBV29-1 and TRBJ2-7. The CDR3 consists of 13 residues. The germline gives CDR1 SQVTM, CDR2 ANQGSEA. The CDR3: CSVEDLLGYEQYF.

The chain is built from TRBV6-5 and TRBJ2-7. Germline assignment: CDR1 MNHEY and CDR2 SVGAGI. This CDR3 comprises 16 residues. This CDR3 is CASSYSFGEFTYEQYF.

The CDR3 loop reads CASSLLSRGLGSYEQYF. The chain couples TRBV28 to TRBJ2-7. Germline assignment: CDR1 MDHEN and CDR2 SYDVKM. The CDR3 contains 17 residues. The variable domain in full, with the rest retrieved from reference TRBV28 and TRBJ2-7, is DVKVTQSSRYLVKRTGEKVFLECVQDMDHENMFWYRQDPGLGLRLIYFSYDVKMKEKGDIPEGYSVSREKKERFSLILESASTNQTSMYLCASSLLSRGLGSYEQYFGPGTRLTVT.

The chain links TRBV6-2 or TRBV6-3 to TRBJ1-1; TCRdb designates TRBD1, a call that cannot be tested without DNA. Germline V CDR1 and CDR2: MNHEY, SVGEGT. The CDR3 extends over 14 amino acids. CDR3 in amino acids: CASSRDRDKSEAFF.

The V gene is TRBV7-9, the J gene TRBJ1-5; the D call of TRBD1 rests on TCRdb alone, since no DNA is present to check it. The CDR3 covers 16 residues. The V gene's germline CDR1 is SEHNR and CDR2 FQNEAQ (reference sequence). CDR3 in amino acids: CASSFGVQGAGQPQHF. The full variable domain, its missing parts supplied by reference TRBV7-9 and TRBJ1-5, is DTGVSQNPRHKITKRGQNVTFRCDPISEHNRLYWYRQTLGQGPEFLTYFQNEAQLEKSRLLSDRFSAERPKGSFSTLEIQRTEQGDSAMYLCASSFGVQGAGQPQHFGDGTRLSIL.

The J gene is TRBJ2-1, the V gene TRBV4-2; TCRdb selects TRBD1, and the lack of DNA leaves this call unchecked. Germline V gene sequence: CDR1 LGHNA, CDR2 YNFKEQ. This CDR3 comprises 13 residues. The CDR3 reads CASSQPPRDEQFF.

This chain uses TRBV6-1 with TRBJ1-2; the D gene TCRdb calls, TRBD1, cannot be checked with no DNA. CDR1 and CDR2 (germline): MNHNS, SASEGT. The CDR3 is 13 amino acids. CDR3 in amino acids: CASSEGRGHGYTF.

The chain joins TRBV5-6 to TRBJ2-7; the D call of TRBD2 rests on TCRdb alone, since no DNA is present to check it. Looked up from germline, CDR1 is SGHDT and CDR2 is YYEEEE. CDR3 length equals 15 residues. Here the CDR3 reads CASSLGGLSSYEQYF.

This rearrangement joins TRBV9 to TRBJ1-1. The CDR3 is 13 residues long. Germline-derived CDR1 and CDR2 are SGDLS and YYNGEE. The CDR3 is CASSAPGGPEAFF. The full variable domain, in which reference TRBV9 and TRBJ1-1 provide the parts outside the CDR3, is DSGVTQTPKHLITATGQRVTLRCSPRSGDLSVYWYQQSLDQGLQFLIQYYNGEERAKGNILERFSAQQFPDLHSELNLSSLELGDSALYFCASSAPGGPEAFFGQGTRLTVV.

The V call is TRBV6-6, the J call TRBJ2-5; no DNA is available, so the TRBD1 call from TCRdb remains unchecked. The CDR3 has 16 amino acids. Germline V gene sequence: CDR1 MNHNY, CDR2 SVGAGI (reference sequence). The CDR3 loop reads CASGLRGPAEQETQYF.

The CDR3: CSVEDGAGITEAFF. The rearrangement links TRBV29-1 to TRBJ1-1; TCRdb gives TRBD1 as the D gene, but with no DNA this cannot be confirmed. The CDR3 is 14 residues long. Looked up from germline, CDR1 is SQVTM and CDR2 is ANQGSEA.